This T cell receptor beta chain was recorded in a study of shared clonotypes between healthy human individuals. V lost 2 bases and J lost 6, with 17 bases in between. This CDR3 region has 15 residues. Germline V CDR1 and CDR2: SGHKS, YYEKEE (reference sequence). Measured with immunoSEQ multiplex PCR; TCRdb has only the in-frame clones, and not every one. The sample includes under 600,000 clones, more than 95% of them seen just once. J is TRBJ1-2 and V is TRBV5-5; D is uncertain. The source of this sequence is a woman in her twenties or thirties in good health. Sequenced input: naive CD4+ T cells sorted from blood. Described subset: CD45RA+ positively selected. This chain's CDR3 is CASSFLVQVRDGYTF. The CDR3 coding sequence is TGTGCCAGCAGCTTTTTAGTTCAGGTCCGGGATGGCTACACCTTC.